This T cell receptor (beta chain) emerged from a study of cytomegalovirus exposure and HLA in healthy donors. Study details: HLA-typed donors contributed around 85 million unique TCRs, which were held in an early data release.

Every donor was a healthy person donating bone marrow. PCR amplification relied on 60 Vbeta primers (plus 13 Jbeta primers). Sequenced by immunoSEQ multiplex PCR; TCRdb stores in-frame clones only, minus some. Counted here are approximately 190,000 clones, 75% to 90% occurring once; the ten biggest clones make up about 0.84%. Between the trimmed V and J ends, which lost 7 bases and 4 bases, there was a span of 19 bases. The CDR3 has 16 amino acids. Germline values: CDR1 MNHEY, CDR2 SMNVEV (reference sequence). The V and J genes are TRBV27 and TRBJ2-2, with a tentative D call TRBD1 (5 bases). Sequences were obtained from PBMCs. The sequence was collected from a woman aged 18-30 years in good health and CMV-seronegative. CDR3 DNA: TGTGCCAGCAACCTAATGGCCTCTACAGGCACCGGGGAGCTGTTTTTT. It translates to CASNLMASTGTGELFF.